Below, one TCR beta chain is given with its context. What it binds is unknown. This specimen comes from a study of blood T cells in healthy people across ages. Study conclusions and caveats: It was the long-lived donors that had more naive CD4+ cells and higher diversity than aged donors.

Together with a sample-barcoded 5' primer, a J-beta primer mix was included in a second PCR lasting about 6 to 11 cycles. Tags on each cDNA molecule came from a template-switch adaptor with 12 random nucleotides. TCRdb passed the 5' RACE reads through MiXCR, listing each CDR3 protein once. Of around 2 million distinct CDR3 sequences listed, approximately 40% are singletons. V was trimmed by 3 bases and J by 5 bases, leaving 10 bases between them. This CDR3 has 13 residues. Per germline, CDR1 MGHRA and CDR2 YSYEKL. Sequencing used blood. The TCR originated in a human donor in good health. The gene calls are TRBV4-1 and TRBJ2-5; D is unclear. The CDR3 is CASSHGDRETQYF. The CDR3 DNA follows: TGCGCCAGCAGCCACGGCGATCGGGAGACCCAGTACTTC.